Reported below is one T cell receptor (beta chain). Its antigen is currently unknown. The study sampled nominally healthy donors, though unrecorded immune exposures were likely. The entry originates in a study of cytomegalovirus exposure and HLA in healthy donors. Study context: Most donors, 81% of 398 genotyped, fell in the Caucasian-associated ancestry cluster.

Findings of the study overall: Roughly uniform depth of sequencing across donors was assumed in presence/absence analyses.

Unmatched junction bases numbered 6, after V lost 4 bases and J lost 2 bases. The germline V gene encodes CDR1 SGHRS and CDR2 YFSETQ. The CDR3 is 17 amino acids. The primer mix had 60 Vbeta and 13 Jbeta primers. Assay: immunoSEQ multiplex PCR; the TCRdb copy retains only in-frame clones and omits some. Altogether fewer than 130,000 clones are present, 74% being singletons, with the ten largest covering about 2.5%. The V gene is TRBV5-1, the J gene TRBJ2-1; 13 nucleotides match TRBD2. Sequencing was done on a sample of PBMCs. The receptor comes from a man in his fifties in good health and CMV-seropositive. The CDR3 here is CASSTGLAGPTYNEQFF. Here the CDR3 DNA reads TGCGCCAGCAGCACGGGACTAGCGGGACCGACCTACAATGAGCAGTTCTTC.